These 4 T cell receptor beta chains were sequenced from one sample in a study of TIL therapy for anti-PD-1-resistant metastatic lung cancer (dated by TCRdb to about 2021). Per the publication, the time point label means: pre-treatment sample, taken before nivolumab and TIL therapy. TCR beta CDR3 regions were amplified from genomic DNA by bias-controlled multiplex PCR with the immunoSEQ v3 hsTCRB kit. As stored in TCRdb, this immuneACCESS dataset retains in-frame rearrangements with V and J assigned. A fraction of the clones does not appear; measured against another copy, unresolved V genes explain less than half of the discrepancy, and the remainder lacks a known reason. The sample table holds about 55,000 clones, of which about 81% were seen once. Roughly 3% of the sample comes from the top ten. The sequencing used blood, collected at baseline. These receptor sequences come from a person aged 25 to 80 with non-small cell lung cancer.

V gene TRBV7-6 combines with J gene TRBJ2-1; TRBD2 matches 8 bases. The CDR3 runs to 13 residues. Germline-derived CDR1 and CDR2 are SGHVS and FNYEAQ. The V gene end was trimmed by 5 bases and the J gene end by 7 bases; junction bases not matched to a gene: 4. The CDR3 DNA reads as TGTGCCAGCAGCCGTGGGACTAGTAATGAGCAGTTCTTC. It codes for CASSRGTSNEQFF.

This rearrangement joins TRBV7-8 to TRBJ1-5, with 12 bases fitting TRBD1. This CDR3 spans 17 amino acids. Germline lookup yields CDR1 SGHVS and CDR2 FQNEAQ. V lost 4 bases and J lost 0; bases outside the gene matches: 4. CDR3: CASSSGQGAGSNQPQHF. Here the CDR3 DNA reads TGTGCCAGCAGCTCGGGACAGGGGGCTGGTAGCAATCAGCCCCAGCATTTT.

This chain joins TRBV19 and TRBJ2-3; 9 nucleotides align to TRBD2. Trimming at V came to 5 bases and at J to 0 bases, leaving 9 bases not matched to a gene. The CDR3 extends over 17 amino acids. CDR1 is LNHDA, CDR2 SQIVND, per germline (reference sequence). The CDR3 loop is CASSRRLAVFSTDTQYF. As DNA, the CDR3 is TGTGCCAGTAGTCGTCGACTAGCGGTATTTAGCACAGATACGCAGTATTTT.

The CDR3 sequence: CASSQDLASGSYEQYF. The CDR3 region has the DNA TGTGCCAGCAGCCAAGATCTGGCTAGCGGGAGCTACGAGCAGTACTTC. The genes are TRBV3-1 (or the pseudogene TRBV3-2) and TRBJ2-7; 10 nucleotides match TRBD2. V shed 0 bases and J 3 bases; nucleotides not matched to a gene: 5. The CDR3 is 16 residues long. Looked up from germline, CDR1 is LGHDT and CDR2 is YNNKEL (reference sequence).